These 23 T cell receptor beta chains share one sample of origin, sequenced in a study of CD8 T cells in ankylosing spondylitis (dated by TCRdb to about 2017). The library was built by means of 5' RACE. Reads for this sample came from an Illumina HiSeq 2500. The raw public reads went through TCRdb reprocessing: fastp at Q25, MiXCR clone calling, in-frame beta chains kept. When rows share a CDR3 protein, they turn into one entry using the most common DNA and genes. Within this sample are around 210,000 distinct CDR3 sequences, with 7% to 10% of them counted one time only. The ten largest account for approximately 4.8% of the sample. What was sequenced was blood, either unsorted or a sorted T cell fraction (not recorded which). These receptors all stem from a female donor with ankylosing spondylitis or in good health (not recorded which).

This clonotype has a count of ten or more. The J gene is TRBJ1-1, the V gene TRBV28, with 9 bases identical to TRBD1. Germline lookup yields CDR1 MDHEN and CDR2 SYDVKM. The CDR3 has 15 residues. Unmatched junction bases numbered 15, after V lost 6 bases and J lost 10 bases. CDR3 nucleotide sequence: TGTGCCAGCAGACCGAACAGGGGGCGCATTCCCCCAGCTTTCTTT. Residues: CASRPNRGRIPPAFF.

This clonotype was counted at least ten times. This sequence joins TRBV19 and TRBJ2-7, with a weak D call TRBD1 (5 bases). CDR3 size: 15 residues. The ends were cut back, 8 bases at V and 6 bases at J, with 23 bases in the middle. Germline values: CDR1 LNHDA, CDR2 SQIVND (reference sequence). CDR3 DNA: TGTGCCAGTCCCCTACCAGGGTTCGGCACGGGCGAGCAGTACTTC. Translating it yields CASPLPGFGTGEQYF.

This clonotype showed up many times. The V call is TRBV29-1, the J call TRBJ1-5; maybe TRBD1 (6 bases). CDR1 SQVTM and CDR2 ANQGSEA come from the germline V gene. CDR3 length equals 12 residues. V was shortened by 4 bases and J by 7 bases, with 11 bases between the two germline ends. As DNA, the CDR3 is TGCAGCGTTGGGGAGGGGGAACAGCCCCAGCATTTT. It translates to CSVGEGEQPQHF. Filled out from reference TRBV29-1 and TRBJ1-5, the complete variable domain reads SAVISQKPSRDICQRGTSLTIQCQVDSQVTMMFWYRQQPGQSLTLIATANQGSEATYESGFVIDKFPISRPNLTFSTLTVSNMSPEDSSIYLCSVGEGEQPQHFGDGTRLSIL.

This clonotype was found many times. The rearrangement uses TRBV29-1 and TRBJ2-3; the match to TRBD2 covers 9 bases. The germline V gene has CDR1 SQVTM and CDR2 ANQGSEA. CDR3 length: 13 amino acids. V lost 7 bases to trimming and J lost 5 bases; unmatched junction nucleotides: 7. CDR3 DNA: TGCAGCGCCATGGGACTAGCAGAAGATACGCAGTATTTT. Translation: CSAMGLAEDTQYF.

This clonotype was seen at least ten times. CDR3 DNA: TGTGCCATCAGTGTCGAGGGAGTGTCATACGAGCAGTACTTC. The encoded protein is CAISVEGVSYEQYF. The chain has TRBV10-3 and TRBJ2-7; the D gene is possibly TRBD2 (5 bases). Germline V lookup: CDR1 ENHRY, CDR2 SYGVKD. The CDR3 is 14 amino acids. V lost 4 bases and J 4 bases, leaving 14 bases between the germline ends.

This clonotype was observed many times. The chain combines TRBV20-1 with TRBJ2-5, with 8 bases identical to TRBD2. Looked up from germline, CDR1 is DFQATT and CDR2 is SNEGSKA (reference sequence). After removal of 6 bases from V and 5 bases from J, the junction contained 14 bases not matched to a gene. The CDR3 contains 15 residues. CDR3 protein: CSAPDGGRPWETQYF. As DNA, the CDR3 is TGCAGTGCCCCCGACGGCGGGAGGCCATGGGAGACCCAGTACTTC.

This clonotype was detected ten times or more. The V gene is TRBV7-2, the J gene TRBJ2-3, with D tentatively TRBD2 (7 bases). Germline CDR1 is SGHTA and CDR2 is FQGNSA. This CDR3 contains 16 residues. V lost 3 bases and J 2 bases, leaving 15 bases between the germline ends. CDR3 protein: CASSFWSRGATDTQYF. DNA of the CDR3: TGTGCCAGCAGCTTCTGGTCCCGGGGGGCCACAGATACGCAGTATTTT.

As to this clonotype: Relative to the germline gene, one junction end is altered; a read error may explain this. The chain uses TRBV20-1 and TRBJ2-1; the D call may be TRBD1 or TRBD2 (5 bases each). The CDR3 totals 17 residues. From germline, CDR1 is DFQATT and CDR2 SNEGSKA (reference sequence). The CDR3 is CCARGRTVRFSYNEQFF. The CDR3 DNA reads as TGCTGTGCTAGGGGTCGGACTGTAAGATTCTCCTACAATGAGCAGTTCTTC.

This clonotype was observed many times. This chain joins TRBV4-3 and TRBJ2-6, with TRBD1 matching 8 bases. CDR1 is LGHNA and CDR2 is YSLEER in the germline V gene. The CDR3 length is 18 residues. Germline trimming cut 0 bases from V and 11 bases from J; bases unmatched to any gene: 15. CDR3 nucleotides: TGCGCCAGCAGCCAAGACTCAGGGGGCCACCTAGGGCCCCACGTCCTGACTTTC. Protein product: CASSQDSGGHLGPHVLTF.

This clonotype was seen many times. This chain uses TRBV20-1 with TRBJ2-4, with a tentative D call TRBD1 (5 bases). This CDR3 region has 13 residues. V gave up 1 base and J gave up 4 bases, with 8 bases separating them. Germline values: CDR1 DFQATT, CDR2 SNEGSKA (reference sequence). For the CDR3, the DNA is TGCAGTGCTAGAGGTGCAGGGAAAAACATTCAGTACTTC. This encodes CSARGAGKNIQYF.

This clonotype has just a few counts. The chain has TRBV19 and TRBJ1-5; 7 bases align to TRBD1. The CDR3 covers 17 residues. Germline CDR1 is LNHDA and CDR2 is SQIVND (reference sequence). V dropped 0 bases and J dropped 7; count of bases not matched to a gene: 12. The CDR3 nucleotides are TGTGCCAGTAGTATAGATCCGGCCAGGGGGATAACCCAGCCCCAGCATTTT. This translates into CASSIDPARGITQPQHF.

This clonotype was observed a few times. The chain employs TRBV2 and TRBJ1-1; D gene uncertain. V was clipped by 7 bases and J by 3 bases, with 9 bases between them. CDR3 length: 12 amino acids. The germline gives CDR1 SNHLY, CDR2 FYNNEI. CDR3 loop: CASTLWDTEAFF. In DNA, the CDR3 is TGTGCCAGCACCCTATGGGACACTGAAGCTTTCTTT. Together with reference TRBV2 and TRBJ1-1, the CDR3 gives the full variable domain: EPEVTQTPSHQVTQMGQEVILRCVPISNHLYFYWYRQILGQKVEFLVSFYNNEISEKSEIFDDQFSVERPDGSNFTLKIRSTKLEDSAMYFCASTLWDTEAFFGQGTRLTVV.

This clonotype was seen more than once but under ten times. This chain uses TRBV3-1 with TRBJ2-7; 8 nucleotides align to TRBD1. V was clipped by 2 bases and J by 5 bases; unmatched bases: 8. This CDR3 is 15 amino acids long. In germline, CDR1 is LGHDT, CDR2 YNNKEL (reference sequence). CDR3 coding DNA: TGTGCCAGCAGCCAACAGCCAGGGGGCCCCCACGAGCAGTACTTC. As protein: CASSQQPGGPHEQYF.

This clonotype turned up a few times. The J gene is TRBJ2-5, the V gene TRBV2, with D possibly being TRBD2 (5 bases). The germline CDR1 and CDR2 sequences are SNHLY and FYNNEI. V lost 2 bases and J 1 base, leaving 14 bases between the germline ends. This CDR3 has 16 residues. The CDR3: CASSEPSWLAQETQYF. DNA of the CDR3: TGTGCCAGCAGTGAACCCAGTTGGCTAGCCCAAGAGACCCAGTACTTC.

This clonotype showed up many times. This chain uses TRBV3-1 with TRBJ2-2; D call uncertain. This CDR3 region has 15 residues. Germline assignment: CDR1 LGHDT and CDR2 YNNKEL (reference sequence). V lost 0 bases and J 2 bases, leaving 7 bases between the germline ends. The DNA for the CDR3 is TGTGCCAGCAGCCAAGATAGGGCCAACACCGGGGAGCTGTTTTTT. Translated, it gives CASSQDRANTGELFF.

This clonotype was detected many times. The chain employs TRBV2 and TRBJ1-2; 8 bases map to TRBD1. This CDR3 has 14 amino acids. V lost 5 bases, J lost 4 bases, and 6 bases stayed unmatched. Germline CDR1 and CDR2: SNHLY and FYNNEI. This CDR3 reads CASSLRGQGYGYTF. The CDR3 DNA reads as TGTGCCAGCAGTCTCAGGGGGCAGGGCTATGGCTACACCTTC.

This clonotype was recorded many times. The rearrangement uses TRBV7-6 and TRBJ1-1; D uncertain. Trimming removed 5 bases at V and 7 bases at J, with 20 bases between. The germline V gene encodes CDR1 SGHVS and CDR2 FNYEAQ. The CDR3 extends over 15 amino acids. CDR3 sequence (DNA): TGTGCCAGCAGCCCATCCATGGCCATTGTTGATGAAGCTTTCTTT. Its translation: CASSPSMAIVDEAFF.

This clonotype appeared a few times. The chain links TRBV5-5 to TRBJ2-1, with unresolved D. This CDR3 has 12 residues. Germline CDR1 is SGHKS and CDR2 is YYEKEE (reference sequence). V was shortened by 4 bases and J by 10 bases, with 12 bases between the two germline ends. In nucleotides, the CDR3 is TGTGCCAGCAGCCTGCATCATGGAGAGCAGTTCTTC. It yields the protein CASSLHHGEQFF.

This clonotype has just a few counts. The CDR3 loop is CASSQVSQLDGETQYF. The CDR3 DNA reads as TGTGCCAGCAGCCAAGTTTCCCAGCTGGACGGGGAGACCCAGTACTTC. The rearrangement uses TRBV14 and TRBJ2-5; D remains ambiguous. Germline-derived CDR1 and CDR2 are SGHDN and FVKESK. The CDR3 loop spans 16 amino acids. Trimming left V 1 base short and J 5 bases short, with 17 bases between.

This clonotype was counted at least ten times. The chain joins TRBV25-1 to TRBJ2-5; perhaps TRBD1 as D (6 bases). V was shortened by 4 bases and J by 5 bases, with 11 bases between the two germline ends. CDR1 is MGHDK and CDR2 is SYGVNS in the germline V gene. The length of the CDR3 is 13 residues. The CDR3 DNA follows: TGTGCCAGCAGTGCAACAGGGAGCGAGACCCAGTACTTC. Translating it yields CASSATGSETQYF. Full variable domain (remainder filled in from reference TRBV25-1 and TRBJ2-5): EADIYQTPRYLVIGTGKKITLECSQTMGHDKMYWYQQDPGMELHLIHYSYGVNSTEKGDLSSESTVSRIRTEHFPLTLESARPSHTSQYLCASSATGSETQYFGPGTRLLVL.

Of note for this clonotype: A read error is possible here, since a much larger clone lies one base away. CDR3 nucleotides: TGCGGGGGGATCCTTGGCGGGTCTGGGGCCAACGCCCTGACTTTC. It is translated as CGGILGGSGANALTF. The chain couples TRBV20-1 to TRBJ2-6, with a weak D call TRBD2 (6 bases). There are 15 residues in the CDR3. The V gene's germline CDR1 is DFQATT and CDR2 SNEGSKA (reference sequence).

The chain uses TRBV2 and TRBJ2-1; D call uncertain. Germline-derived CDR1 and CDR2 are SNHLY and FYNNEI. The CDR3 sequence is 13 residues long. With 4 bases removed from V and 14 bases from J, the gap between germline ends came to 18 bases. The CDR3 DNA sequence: TGTGCCAGCAGTGTATTAGCAAGCGATCAGGAGTTCTTC. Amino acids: CASSVLASDQEFF.

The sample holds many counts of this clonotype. The DNA for the CDR3 is TGCAGCGTTGAAGAACAGGCTGACACTGAAGCTTTCTTT. This gives the protein CSVEEQADTEAFF. The chain joins TRBV29-1 to TRBJ1-1, with D perhaps matching TRBD1 (5 bases). This CDR3 contains 13 residues. V shed 0 bases and J shed 3 bases, with 8 bases lying between them. CDR1 is SQVTM, CDR2 ANQGSEA, per germline.